A selection of T cell receptor beta chains follows, all from one sample in a study of response to subunit inactivated influenza vaccine. Using its own MiXCR run on the RT-PCR reads, TCRdb lists one record per CDR3 protein. The sample has approximately 310,000 distinct CDR3 sequences, around a fifth seen once. Sequencing used PBMCs from blood, obtained less than 22 months after vaccination. Receptors originate from a man aged 50-75 years who received an inactivated influenza vaccine. Both conserved end residues are part of each CDR3. Each record gives: clone size, J gene, D gene, V gene, CDR3 protein, CDR3 DNA. The D gene is left open where the match is weak. Only part of the rows carry a size: once, few, many, or a class if the clone is expanded.

many	TRBJ1-1	.	TRBV12-3/TRBV12-4	CASRGDGTEAFF	TGTGCCAGCAGGGGGGACGGGACTGAAGCTTTCTTT
few	TRBJ1-2	.	TRBV7-9	CASSLGQGPYGYTF	TGTGCCAGCAGCTTAGGGCAGGGACCCTATGGCTACACCTTC
many	TRBJ1-3	.	TRBV6-5	CASSYSGSGNTIYF	TGTGCCAGCAGTTATTCGGGCTCTGGAAACACCATATATTTT
.	TRBJ1-5	.	TRBV5-6	CASSRGAGPQANQPQHF	TGTGCCAGCAGCCGTGGGGCCGGGCCTCAAGCTAATCAGCCCCAGCATTTT
.	TRBJ2-5	TRBD1	TRBV4-1	CASSQVGTAQETQYF	TGCGCCAGCAGCCAAGTTGGGACAGCCCAAGAGACCCAGTACTTC
many	TRBJ2-7	.	TRBV6-1	CASSRGVTYEQYF	TGTGCCAGCAGCCGCGGGGTGACCTACGAGCAGTACTTC
.	TRBJ2-1	.	TRBV5-1	CASSLRGQFNEQFF	TGCGCCAGCAGCTTGAGAGGACAATTCAATGAGCAGTTCTTC
.	TRBJ1-3	.	TRBV2	CASRPLTASGNTIYF	TGTGCCAGCAGACCCCTTACAGCGTCTGGAAACACCATATATTTT
many	TRBJ2-7	.	TRBV5-4	CASSRGGDNSYEQYF	TGTGCCAGCAGCCGCGGAGGTGACAACTCCTACGAGCAGTACTTC
.	TRBJ2-5	.	TRBV7-9	CASSLASAIETQYF	TGTGCCAGCAGCTTAGCCTCCGCGATCGAGACCCAGTACTTC
few	TRBJ2-7	.	TRBV13	CASSFRVTEQYF	TGTGCCAGCAGCTTTCGAGTCACGGAGCAGTACTTC
.	TRBJ2-7	.	TRBV6-2/TRBV6-3	CASSYAAGAGEQYF	TGTGCCAGCAGTTACGCAGCCGGGGCCGGAGAGCAGTACTTC
many	TRBJ1-2	.	TRBV18	CASSPPGRANYGYTF	TGTGCCAGCTCACCACCGGGGAGAGCTAACTATGGCTACACCTTC
many	TRBJ1-5	.	TRBV20-1	CSARDFDGVRGQPQHF	TGCAGTGCTAGAGATTTCGACGGTGTAAGGGGTCAGCCCCAGCATTTT
few	TRBJ1-2	.	TRBV7-2	CASSLAATNYGYTF	TGTGCCAGCAGCTTAGCGGCCACTAACTATGGCTACACCTTC
few	TRBJ1-1	.	TRBV28	CASSLRRGFTEAFF	TGTGCCAGCAGTTTACGGAGGGGATTCACTGAAGCTTTCTTT
.	TRBJ2-1	.	TRBV12-3/TRBV12-4	CASSLGTHPTYNEQFF	TGTGCCAGCAGTTTGGGGACTCACCCTACCTACAATGAGCAGTTCTTC
few	TRBJ2-3	.	TRBV29-1	CSVVQPYRTDTQYF	TGCAGCGTTGTGCAGCCTTATAGAACAGATACGCAGTATTTT
.	TRBJ1-6	TRBD1	TRBV12-3/TRBV12-4	CASSPGTASSPLHF	TGTGCCAGCAGTCCGGGGACAGCAAGTTCACCCCTCCACTTT
many	TRBJ1-2	.	TRBV3-1	CASSKIRGLVSYGYTF	TGTGCCAGCAGCAAGATCCGGGGGTTGGTATCCTATGGCTACACCTTC
many	TRBJ1-1	TRBD1	TRBV7-9	CASSLEAGGEAFF	TGTGCCAGCAGCTTAGAAGCAGGGGGTGAAGCTTTCTTT
.	TRBJ1-1	.	TRBV20-1	CSARVVSRLWDTEAFF	TGCAGTGCTAGAGTCGTATCCCGGCTTTGGGACACTGAAGCTTTCTTT
.	TRBJ1-2	TRBD1	TRBV6-5	CASSNTGTGGASAYGYTF	TGTGCCAGCAGTAACACGGGGACAGGGGGCGCATCAGCATATGGCTACACCTTC
few	TRBJ2-3	TRBD2	TRBV4-2	CASSQVAGDPLDTQYF	TGTGCCAGCAGCCAAGTAGCGGGAGACCCCCTAGATACGCAGTATTTT
few	TRBJ1-2	TRBD1	TRBV9	CASSTTGLGYTF	TGTGCCAGCAGCACGACAGGGTTGGGCTACACCTTC
many	TRBJ1-3	.	TRBV29-1	CSVDLRFPGNTIYF	TGCAGCGTTGATCTGAGGTTCCCTGGAAACACCATATATTTT
.	TRBJ2-5	TRBD2	TRBV7-2	CASSLWRAGGGETQYF	TGTGCCAGCAGCTTATGGAGGGCGGGGGGCGGAGAGACCCAGTACTTC
few	TRBJ1-5	.	TRBV19	CASTSAAGAGNQPQHF	.
.	TRBJ2-6	.	TRBV14	CASSQSGDSGANVLTF	TGTGCCAGCAGCCAGTCAGGAGACTCTGGGGCCAACGTCCTGACTTTC
.	TRBJ2-1	.	TRBV4-3	CASSQDSRGVNNEQFF	TGCGCCAGCAGCCAAGATAGTCGCGGAGTAAACAATGAGCAGTTCTTC
few	TRBJ1-1	.	TRBV5-4	CASSFPSGGGAEAFF	TGTGCCAGCAGCTTCCCCAGTGGTGGAGGCGCTGAAGCTTTCTTT
.	TRBJ2-7	.	TRBV11-2	CASSLGAAGTYEQYF	TGTGCCAGCAGCTTAGGGGCGGCAGGGACCTACGAGCAGTACTTC
.	TRBJ1-2	TRBD1	TRBV20-1	CSASRTGRLVTNYGYTF	TGCAGTGCTAGTCGGACAGGGAGACTTGTGACTAACTATGGCTACACCTTC
.	TRBJ2-7	.	TRBV14	CASSKGLGAYEQYF	TGTGCCAGCAGCAAGGGACTGGGGGCCTACGAGCAGTACTTC